Below are 24 T cell receptor beta chains sequenced from a single sample in a study of blood T cell repertoires in COVID-19. Sequencing used immunoSEQ multiplex PCR; TCRdb keeps in-frame clones, though not all of them. The sample holds about 59,000 clones, around four fifths seen once. Material for sequencing was peripheral blood. The receptors derive from a woman in her 70s with acute or convalescent COVID-19.

The rearrangement links TRBV9 to TRBJ2-3; D may be TRBD1 (5 bases). This CDR3 is built from 11 residues. Trimming took off 0 bases at V and 10 bases at J, with 6 bases between the two ends. From germline, CDR1 is SGDLS and CDR2 YYNGEE. Written as DNA, the CDR3 is TGTGCCAGCAGCGTAGAAGGGGCGCAGTATTTT. It is translated as CASSVEGAQYF.

This clone was seen a few times. The chain has TRBV19 and TRBJ1-1; 10 positions match TRBD1. Germline V gives CDR1 LNHDA, CDR2 SQIVND (reference sequence). The junction had 9 bases not matched to a gene; V was cut back by 4 bases and J by 1 base. The CDR3 runs to 17 residues. In DNA, the CDR3 is TGTGCCAGTAGTAGGGACGACAGGGGGCGAGGGAACACTGAAGCTTTCTTT. Encoded protein: CASSRDDRGRGNTEAFF.

The V gene is TRBV5-1, the J gene TRBJ1-2; 8 bases match TRBD1. The CDR3 is 12 amino acids. CDR1 is SGHRS and CDR2 is YFSETQ in the germline V gene. J was trimmed by 12 bases and V by 3 bases; bases with no gene match: 7. CDR3 in DNA: TGCGCCAGCAGCTGGGGGACAGGCCACCACACCTTC. This encodes CASSWGTGHHTF.

The chain links TRBV2 to TRBJ1-5, with D uncertain. The CDR3 is 13 amino acids. Trimming pared 5 bases from V and 0 bases from J, leaving 5 bases between. Germline V gene sequence: CDR1 SNHLY, CDR2 FYNNEI. DNA for the CDR3: TGTGCCAGCAGTTTCTATAGCAATCAGCCCCAGCATTTT. Its translation: CASSFYSNQPQHF.

The chain has TRBV5-1 and TRBJ2-1; maybe TRBD1 (6 bases). The CDR3 is made up of 17 amino acids. The V gene lost 0 bases and the J gene lost 7 bases, with 20 bases spanning the gap. CDR1 and CDR2 (germline): SGHRS, YFSETQ. DNA of the CDR3: TGCGCCAGCAGCTTGGCGAGGGCCCCTGGGGGCGCGAATGAGCAGTTCTTC. As protein: CASSLARAPGGANEQFF.

J is TRBJ2-1 and V is TRBV24-1, with 9 bases that match TRBD2. CDR1 is KGHDR, CDR2 SFDVKD, per germline. The V segment lost 1 base and the J segment 0 bases; nucleotides outside the gene matches: 0. This CDR3 comprises 16 residues. The CDR3 nucleotides read TGTGCCACCAGTGATTTAGCGGGGGGCTCCTACAATGAGCAGTTCTTC. Its protein is CATSDLAGGSYNEQFF.

The chain is built from TRBV7-3 and TRBJ2-3; tentative D call: TRBD2 (6 bases). Trimming took 3 bases from V and 5 from J, leaving 12 bases between them. Looked up from germline, CDR1 is SGHTA and CDR2 is FQGTGA. The CDR3 has 14 amino acids. The CDR3 reads CASSFTGVGDTQYF. CDR3 DNA sequence: TGTGCCAGCAGCTTTACGGGGGTCGGAGATACGCAGTATTTT.

The gene calls are TRBV2 and TRBJ1-2; D ambiguous. CDR1 is SNHLY, CDR2 FYNNEI, per germline. The CDR3 is 14 residues long. V dropped 3 bases and J dropped 4 bases, with 12 bases sitting between them. The CDR3 is CASSDGDRGYGYTF. CDR3 coding DNA: TGTGCCAGCAGTGACGGGGATCGGGGCTATGGCTACACCTTC. The variable domain in full, completed from reference TRBV2 and TRBJ1-2, reads EPEVTQTPSHQVTQMGQEVILRCVPISNHLYFYWYRQILGQKVEFLVSFYNNEISEKSEIFDDQFSVERPDGSNFTLKIRSTKLEDSAMYFCASSDGDRGYGYTFGSGTRLTVV.

Only a few counts were recorded for this clone. The chain joins TRBV10-3 to TRBJ1-2; D possibly corresponds to TRBD1 (5 bases). Per the germline V gene, CDR1 is ENHRY and CDR2 is SYGVKD. The CDR3 totals 15 residues. Trimming removed 2 bases from V and 5 bases from J, with 15 bases in between. Written as DNA, the CDR3 is TGTGCCATCAGTGAGATGACTAGGGGAGGGTATGGCTACACCTTC. Its protein product is CAISEMTRGGYGYTF.

This clone was detected only a few times. V is TRBV12-3 or TRBV12-4 and J is TRBJ1-4; D uncertain. The CDR3 length is 13 residues. V lost 3 bases and J lost 11, with 13 bases in between. The chain's CDR3 is CASSLTQGDKLFF. The CDR3 DNA reads TGTGCCAGCAGTTTGACGCAAGGAGATAAACTGTTTTTT.

The chain joins TRBV5-6 to TRBJ1-1; TRBD1 matches 8 bases. The CDR3 runs to 15 residues. V shed 4 bases and J 0 bases; nucleotides not matched to a gene: 5. Germline CDR1 and CDR2: SGHDT and YYEEEE. As DNA, the CDR3 is TGTGCCAGCAGCGACAGGGGAATTATGAACACTGAAGCTTTCTTT. It codes for CASSDRGIMNTEAFF.

The V gene is TRBV29-1, the J gene TRBJ2-4; TRBD1 agrees at 9 bases. The germline V gene has CDR1 SQVTM and CDR2 ANQGSEA. This CDR3 comprises 15 residues. V was clipped by 0 bases and J by 3 bases; unmatched bases: 3. CDR3 sequence: CSVEDGTGNKNIQYF. The CDR3 nucleotides are TGCAGCGTTGAAGATGGGACAGGGAACAAAAACATTCAGTACTTC.

The chain employs TRBV2 and TRBJ2-4, with 10 bases that match TRBD2. The CDR3 is 17 amino acids. Germline loops: CDR1 SNHLY, CDR2 FYNNEI. J was trimmed by 5 bases and V by 1 base; bases with no gene match: 8. CDR3 protein: CASSEVLAGALENIQYF. CDR3 bases: TGTGCCAGCAGTGAAGTCCTAGCGGGGGCCCTAGAAAACATTCAGTACTTC.

This clone was seen a handful of times. The chain uses TRBV5-6 and TRBJ2-7, with a tentative D call TRBD2 (6 bases). CDR3 length: 14 residues. CDR1 and CDR2 (germline): SGHDT, YYEEEE. V was shortened by 0 bases and J by 0 bases, with 7 bases between the two germline ends. The CDR3 here is CASSLVEGSYEQYV. The CDR3 nucleotides are TGTGCCAGCAGCTTGGTGGAGGGCTCCTACGAGCAGTACGTC.

Only one count was recorded for this clone. The chain joins TRBV5-4 to TRBJ2-5; 7 bases fit TRBD2. Unmatched junction bases numbered 11, after V lost 4 bases and J lost 5 bases. Germline loops: CDR1 SGHNT, CDR2 YYREEE (reference sequence). This CDR3 region has 15 residues. This CDR3 reads CASSPWGGRQETQYF. DNA of the CDR3: TGTGCCAGCAGCCCTTGGGGGGGGAGGCAGGAGACCCAGTACTTC.

The chain couples TRBV7-9 to TRBJ1-1; a weak D match, TRBD1 (6 bases). The germline gives CDR1 SEHNR, CDR2 FQNEAQ (reference sequence). The CDR3 is 15 residues long. The V gene lost 0 bases and the J gene lost 8 bases, with 16 bases spanning the gap. The CDR3 loop is CASSLATGIGGEAFF. CDR3 bases: TGTGCCAGCAGCTTAGCCACAGGGATAGGGGGAGAAGCTTTCTTT.

This rearrangement joins TRBV29-1 to TRBJ1-4; 10 bases fit TRBD1. The CDR3 is 15 amino acids. CDR1 SQVTM and CDR2 ANQGSEA come from the germline V gene. V gave up 1 base and J gave up 7 bases; unmatched junction bases: 6. The chain's CDR3 is CSVEVRQGAFEKLFF. CDR3 DNA: TGCAGCGTTGAAGTCAGACAGGGGGCTTTTGAAAAACTGTTTTTT.

The chain combines TRBV2 with TRBJ2-2; no clear D gene. The germline V gene encodes CDR1 SNHLY and CDR2 FYNNEI. The ends were cut back, 3 bases at V and 0 bases at J, with 11 bases in the middle. CDR3 length equals 16 residues. Here the CDR3 reads CASSDFRLSNTGELFF. DNA for the CDR3: TGTGCCAGCAGTGATTTCAGGCTGTCGAACACCGGGGAGCTGTTTTTT.

The sample holds one count of this clone. The rearrangement uses TRBV19 and TRBJ1-2; no definite D call. The CDR3 runs to 16 residues. Trimming shortened V by 6 bases and J by 5 bases, and 22 bases separated the two germline ends. In germline, CDR1 is LNHDA, CDR2 SQIVND (reference sequence). CDR3 DNA: TGTGCCAGTAGCCCGAAGGTGGCAGGCTTTACATATGGCTACACCTTC. It codes for CASSPKVAGFTYGYTF.

The chain couples TRBV30 to TRBJ1-1; D remains ambiguous. The V and J ends lost 1 base and 7 bases respectively, with 7 bases between them. Germline lookup yields CDR1 GTSNPN and CDR2 SVGIG (reference sequence). The CDR3 contains 11 residues. CDR3 in amino acids: CAWSAFFEAFF. The CDR3 DNA reads as TGTGCCTGGAGTGCCTTTTTTGAAGCTTTCTTT.

In this sample, this clone is medium-sized. The rearrangement joins TRBV15 to TRBJ1-5; D uncertain. Germline V lookup: CDR1 LNHNV, CDR2 YYDKDF (reference sequence). There are 15 residues in the CDR3. V was trimmed by 0 bases and J by 6 bases, leaving 12 bases between them. The CDR3 is CATSRDPSGAQPQHF. CDR3 nucleotide sequence: TGTGCCACCAGCAGAGATCCTTCAGGCGCTCAGCCCCAGCATTTT.

The rearrangement uses TRBV9 and TRBJ2-1, with 8 bases aligning to TRBD2. CDR1 is SGDLS and CDR2 is YYNGEE in the germline V gene. The CDR3 spans 16 residues. Germline trimming cut 0 bases from V and 6 bases from J; bases unmatched to any gene: 8. The CDR3: CASSVEERGPPNEQFF. CDR3 coding DNA: TGTGCCAGCAGCGTAGAGGAGCGGGGGCCTCCCAATGAGCAGTTCTTC.

The chain is built from TRBV29-1 and TRBJ2-1; tentatively, D is TRBD2 (6 bases). The V gene lost 3 bases and the J gene lost 2 bases, with 14 bases spanning the gap. The CDR3 sequence is 15 residues long. From germline, CDR1 is SQVTM and CDR2 ANQGSEA. CDR3 sequence reads: CSVDAWRGTYNEQFF. The CDR3 DNA sequence: TGCAGCGTTGATGCGTGGAGGGGCACCTACAATGAGCAGTTCTTC.

DNA for the CDR3: TGTGCCATCAGTGAGGCTGACAGCCGCAATCAGCCCCAGCATTTT. Its protein is CAISEADSRNQPQHF. The gene calls are TRBV10-3 and TRBJ1-5, with D maybe TRBD1 (5 bases). V was pared by 2 bases and J by 2 bases, with 10 bases between. The CDR3 is made up of 15 amino acids. Per the germline V gene, CDR1 is ENHRY and CDR2 is SYGVKD.